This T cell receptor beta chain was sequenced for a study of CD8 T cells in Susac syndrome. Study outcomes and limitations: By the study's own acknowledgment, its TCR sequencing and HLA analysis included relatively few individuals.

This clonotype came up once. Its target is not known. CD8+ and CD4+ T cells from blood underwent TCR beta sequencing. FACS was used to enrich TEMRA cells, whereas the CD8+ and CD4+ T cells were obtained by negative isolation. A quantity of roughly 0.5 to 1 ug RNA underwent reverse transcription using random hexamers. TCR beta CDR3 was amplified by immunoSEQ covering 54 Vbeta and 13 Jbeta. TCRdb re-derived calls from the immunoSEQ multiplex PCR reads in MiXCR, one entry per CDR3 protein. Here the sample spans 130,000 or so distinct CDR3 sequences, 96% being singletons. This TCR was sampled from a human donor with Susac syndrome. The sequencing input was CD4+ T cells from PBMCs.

This CDR3 reads CSARAGTSGRGDTQYF. CDR3 nucleotides: TGCAGTGCTAGAGCCGGGACTAGCGGGAGGGGAGATACGCAGTATTTT. V is TRBV20-1 and J is TRBJ2-3; TRBD2 agrees at 16 bases. The V segment lost 1 base and the J segment 5 bases; nucleotides outside the gene matches: 3. The CDR3 contains 16 residues. The V gene's germline CDR1 is DFQATT and CDR2 SNEGSKA (reference sequence).